This TCR beta chain was identified in a study of cytomegalovirus exposure and HLA in healthy donors. Study context: Earlier findings included some 120 million unique TCR beta sequences obtained from roughly 200 million T cells. Around four fifths of around 390 genotyped donors fell in the Caucasian-associated ancestry cluster. Broader study findings: Reported performance of the classifier showed diagnosis of cytomegalovirus status with high specificity and sensitivity. Across donors, sequencing depth was assumed by presence/absence analyses to be roughly uniform.

V was pared by 1 base and J by 1 base, with 3 bases of the junction left unmatched. Germline CDR1 and CDR2: MDHEN and SYDVKM. This CDR3 contains 15 residues. A remark on this clone: The antigen is undetermined.

The primer mix had 60 Vbeta and 13 Jbeta primers. Profiled with immunoSEQ multiplex PCR; TCRdb holds only in-frame clones, not every one. The table records 150,000 to 200,000 clones, more than 60% of them present only once. The source material was PBMCs. The chain has TRBV28 and TRBJ1-1; 7 nucleotides align to TRBD1. The receptor's source is a young woman in good health and CMV-seronegative. CDR3 sequence: CASSLSRTGNTEAFF. For the CDR3, the DNA is TGTGCCAGCAGTTTATCCCGGACAGGGAACACTGAAGCTTTCTTT. Complete variable domain (other parts from reference TRBV28 and TRBJ1-1): DVKVTQSSRYLVKRTGEKVFLECVQDMDHENMFWYRQDPGLGLRLIYFSYDVKMKEKGDIPEGYSVSREKKERFSLILESASTNQTSMYLCASSLSRTGNTEAFFGQGTRLTVV.